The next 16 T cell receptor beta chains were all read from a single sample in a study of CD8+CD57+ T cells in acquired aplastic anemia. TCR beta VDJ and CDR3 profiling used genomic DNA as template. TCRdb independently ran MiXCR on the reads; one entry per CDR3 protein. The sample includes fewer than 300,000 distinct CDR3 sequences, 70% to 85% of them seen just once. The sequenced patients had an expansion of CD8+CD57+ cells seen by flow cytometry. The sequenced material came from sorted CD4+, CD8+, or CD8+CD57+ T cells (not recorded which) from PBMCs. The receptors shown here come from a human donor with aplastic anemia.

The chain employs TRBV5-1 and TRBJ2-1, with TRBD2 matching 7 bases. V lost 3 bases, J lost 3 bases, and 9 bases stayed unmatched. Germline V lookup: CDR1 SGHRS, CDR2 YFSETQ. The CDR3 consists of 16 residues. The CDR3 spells CASSSGDYSNYNEQFF. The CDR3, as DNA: TGCGCCAGCAGCTCCGGGGACTACTCAAACTACAATGAGCAGTTCTTC.

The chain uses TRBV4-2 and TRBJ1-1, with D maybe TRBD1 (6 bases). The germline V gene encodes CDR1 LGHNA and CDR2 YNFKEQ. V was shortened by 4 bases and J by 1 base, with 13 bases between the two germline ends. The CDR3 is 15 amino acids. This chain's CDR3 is CASSLKGGANTEAFF. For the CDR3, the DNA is TGTGCCAGCAGCCTAAAGGGGGGGGCGAACACTGAAGCTTTCTTT.

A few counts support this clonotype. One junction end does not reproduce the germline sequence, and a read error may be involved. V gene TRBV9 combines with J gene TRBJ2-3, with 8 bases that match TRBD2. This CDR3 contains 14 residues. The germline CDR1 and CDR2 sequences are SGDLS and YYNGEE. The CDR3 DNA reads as TGTGCCAGCAGCTTGGCGGGAGGTCCGGGTACGAAGTATTTT. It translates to CASSLAGGPGTKYF.

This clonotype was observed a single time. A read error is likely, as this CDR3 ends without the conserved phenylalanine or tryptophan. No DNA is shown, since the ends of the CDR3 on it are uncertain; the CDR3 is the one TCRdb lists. The CDR3 sequence: CASSGGVQSPSS. V and J are TRBV7-2 and TRBJ2-5; TRBD1, the D gene given by the table, was not confirmed from the DNA. Counting both end residues, the CDR3 totals 12 amino acids. Germline V CDR1 and CDR2: SGHTA, FQGNSA.

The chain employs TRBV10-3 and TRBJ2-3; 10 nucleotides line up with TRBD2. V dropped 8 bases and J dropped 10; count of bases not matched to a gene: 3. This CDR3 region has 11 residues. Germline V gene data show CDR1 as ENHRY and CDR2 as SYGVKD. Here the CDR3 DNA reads TGTGCCATCGGAGGACTAGCGGCGCAGTATTTT. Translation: CAIGGLAAQYF.

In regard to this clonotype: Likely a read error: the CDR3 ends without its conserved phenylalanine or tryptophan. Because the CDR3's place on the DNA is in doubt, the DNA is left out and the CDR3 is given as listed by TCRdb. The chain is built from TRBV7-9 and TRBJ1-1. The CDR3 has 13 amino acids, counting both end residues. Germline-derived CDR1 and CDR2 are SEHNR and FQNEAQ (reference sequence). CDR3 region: CASSLAGSTGALY.

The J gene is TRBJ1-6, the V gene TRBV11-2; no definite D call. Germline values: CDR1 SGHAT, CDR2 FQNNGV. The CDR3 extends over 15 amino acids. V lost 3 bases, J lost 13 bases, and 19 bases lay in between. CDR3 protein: CASSLTRGSRTPLHF. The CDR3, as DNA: TGTGCCAGCAGCTTGACGCGCGGGTCTCGCACTCCCCTCCACTTT.

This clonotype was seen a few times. The CDR3 protein is CSARPGDSTYEQYF. The CDR3 DNA reads TGCAGTGCTAGACCGGGGGACAGCACCTACGAGCAGTACTTC. This sequence joins TRBV20-1 and TRBJ2-7; TRBD1 is a possible D gene (7 bases). This CDR3 contains 14 residues. Trimming removed 2 bases from V and 2 bases from J, with 13 bases in between. Germline values: CDR1 DFQATT, CDR2 SNEGSKA (reference sequence).

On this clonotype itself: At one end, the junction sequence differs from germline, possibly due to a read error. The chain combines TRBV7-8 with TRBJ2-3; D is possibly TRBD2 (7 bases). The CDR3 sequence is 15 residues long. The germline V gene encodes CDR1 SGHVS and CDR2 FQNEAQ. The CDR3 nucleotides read TGTGCCAGCAGCCTAGGGGGAGGGACCGCAGATAAGCAGTATTTT. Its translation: CASSLGGGTADKQYF.

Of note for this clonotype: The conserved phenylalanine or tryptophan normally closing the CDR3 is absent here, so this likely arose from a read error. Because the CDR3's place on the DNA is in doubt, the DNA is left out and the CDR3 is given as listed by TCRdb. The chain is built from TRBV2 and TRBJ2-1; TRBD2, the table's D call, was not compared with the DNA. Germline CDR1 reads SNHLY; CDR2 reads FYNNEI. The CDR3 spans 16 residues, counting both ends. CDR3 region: CASSEGRGKTQYFESV.

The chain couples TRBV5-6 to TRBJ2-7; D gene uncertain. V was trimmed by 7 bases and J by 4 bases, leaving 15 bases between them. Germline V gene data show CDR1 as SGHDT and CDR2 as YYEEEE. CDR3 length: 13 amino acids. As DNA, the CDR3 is TGTGCCAGCGGCCCGAGACTTGCATACGAGCAGTACTTC. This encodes CASGPRLAYEQYF.

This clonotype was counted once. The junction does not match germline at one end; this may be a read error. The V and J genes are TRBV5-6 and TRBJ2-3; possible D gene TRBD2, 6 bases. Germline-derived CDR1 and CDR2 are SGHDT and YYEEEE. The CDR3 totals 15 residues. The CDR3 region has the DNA TGTGCCAGCAGTGCCCTAACGGGAGCGGGTAATACGCAGTACTTT. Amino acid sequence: CASSALTGAGNTQYF.

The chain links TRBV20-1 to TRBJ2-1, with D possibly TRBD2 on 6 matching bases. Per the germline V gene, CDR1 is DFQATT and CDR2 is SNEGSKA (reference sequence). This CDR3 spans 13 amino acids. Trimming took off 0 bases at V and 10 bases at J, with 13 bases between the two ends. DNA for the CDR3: TGCAGTGCTAGAGATGCGGCCAGCGGGGAGCAGTTCTTC. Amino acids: CSARDAASGEQFF.

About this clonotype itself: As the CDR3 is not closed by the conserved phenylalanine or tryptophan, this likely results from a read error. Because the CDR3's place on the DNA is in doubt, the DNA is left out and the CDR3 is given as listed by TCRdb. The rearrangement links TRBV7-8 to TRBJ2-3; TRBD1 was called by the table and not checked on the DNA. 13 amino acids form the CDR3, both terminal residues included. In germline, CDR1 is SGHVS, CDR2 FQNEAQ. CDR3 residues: CASSHGTGDSSHL.

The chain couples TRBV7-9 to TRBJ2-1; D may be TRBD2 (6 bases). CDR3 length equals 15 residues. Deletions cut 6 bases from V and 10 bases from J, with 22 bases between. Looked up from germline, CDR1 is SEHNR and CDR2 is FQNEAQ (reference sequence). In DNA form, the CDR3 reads TGTGCCAGCAGGATGGAGGGGAGAAGCTACTACGAGCAGTTCTTC. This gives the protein CASRMEGRSYYEQFF.

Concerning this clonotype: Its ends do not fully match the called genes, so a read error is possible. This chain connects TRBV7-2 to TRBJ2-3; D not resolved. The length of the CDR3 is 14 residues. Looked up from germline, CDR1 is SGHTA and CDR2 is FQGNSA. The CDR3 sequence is CASSFAADRNAQSF. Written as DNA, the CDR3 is TGTGCCAGCAGCTTTGCGGCAGACCGCAATGCCCAGTCTTTT.